The rows below give T cell receptor beta chains drawn from one sample of a study of Graves' ophthalmopathy and Graves' hyperthyroidism. TCRdb re-analysed the multiplex PCR reads in MiXCR, keeping a single row per CDR3 protein. Seen here are some 350,000 distinct CDR3 sequences, about 18% observed once, and the top ten hold 2.4%. The source material was peripheral blood. These receptor sequences come from an adult woman with stable Graves' hyperthyroidism. Both conserved end residues are part of each CDR3. Rows give clone size only sometimes, using once, few, many, or a class for an expanded clone.

many TRBV6-1 CASSEYWTDYNSPLHF
many TRBV28 CASSSRDRVGLRNTEAFF
many TRBV29-1 CSVVLGNEQYF
few TRBV18 CASSPARTYEQYF
. TRBV6-1 CASSATQELTNYGYTF
many TRBV5-5 CASSALSLDRGEGYTF
many TRBV6-2/TRBV6-3 CASSHTSSNTGELFF
. TRBV6-5 CASSYSPASDYGYTF
many TRBV28 CASRLGQGALYGYTF
. TRBV7-2 CASSKGGAAYEQYF
. TRBV9 CASSVSGTGVEQYF
many TRBV12-3/TRBV12-4 CASSWTGGTYEQYF
. TRBV14 CASSAGLAGGPCSIYEQYF
many TRBV19 CASSIGTSGSYEQYF
many TRBV27 CASAQVPGANVLTF
. TRBV9 CASSVGGAPYNSPLHF
many TRBV12-3/TRBV12-4 CASSPSGSRSYEQYF
many TRBV10-3 CAISAEGGETQYF
many TRBV27 CASSTYPFEQYF
many TRBV30 CAWSHNTEAFF
many TRBV11-2 CASSLPPSGLAGTETQYF
many TRBV12-3/TRBV12-4 CASNRAGETQYF
many TRBV6-1 CASSEGADYQETQYF
many TRBV11-2 CASSKGHKRGVYEQYF
many TRBV12-5 CASGLGLAGLYEQYF
many TRBV18 CASSPRPGTRYGYTF
many TRBV25-1 CASMFRNTIYF
. TRBV5-1 CASSLGGFSRGRGYEQYF
many TRBV6-5 CASKGSGGAETQYF
many TRBV4-1 CASSQDMEGLNTEAFF
many TRBV5-1 CASSFTGNTGELFF
many TRBV28 CATWTGVEGNQPQHF
many TRBV12-3/TRBV12-4 CASSLASRVRSYEQYF
many TRBV6-2/TRBV6-3 CASSSLAATSYNSYEQYF
many TRBV20-1 CSARVGGTVYEQYF
. TRBV15 CATSRDGSGQGGAVEAFF
many TRBV7-8 CASSLVGKYYGYTF
many TRBV20-1 CSVLLRGEQYF
. TRBV3-1 CASSRGTGADTEAFF
many TRBV6-2/TRBV6-3 CASSYVPTDTQYF
. TRBV6-5 CASSYSRSGANVLTF
once TRBV6-2/TRBV6-3 CASGGGDRGNYGYTF
many TRBV28 CASRDRPGGAETQYF
many TRBV7-6 CASSPPGTNEQYF
many TRBV6-1 CASREGLVTGELFF
. TRBV9 CASSFTRVGVHTEAFF
few TRBV20-1 CSARDFLFGGSGANVLTF
many TRBV6-2/TRBV6-3 CASSSTGVTEAFF
many TRBV6-2/TRBV6-3 CASSYGTVANQPQHF
once TRBV12-3/TRBV12-4 CASSPNRGNTEAFF
many TRBV19 CASSTLMRGTEAFF
. TRBV6-2/TRBV6-3 CTSSVPVLAGVSFNEQYF
many TRBV20-1 CSARDGTGNYEQYF
few TRBV7-3 CASSLTGGQDIQYF
. TRBV7-9 CASSDYWGSYEQYF
few TRBV4-2 CASSQDLGGSRELFF
many TRBV28 CASSFGSWRAGNEQYF
many TRBV7-2 CASSFFLGTGYEQYF
. TRBV7-8 CASSPARVAGFKTQYF